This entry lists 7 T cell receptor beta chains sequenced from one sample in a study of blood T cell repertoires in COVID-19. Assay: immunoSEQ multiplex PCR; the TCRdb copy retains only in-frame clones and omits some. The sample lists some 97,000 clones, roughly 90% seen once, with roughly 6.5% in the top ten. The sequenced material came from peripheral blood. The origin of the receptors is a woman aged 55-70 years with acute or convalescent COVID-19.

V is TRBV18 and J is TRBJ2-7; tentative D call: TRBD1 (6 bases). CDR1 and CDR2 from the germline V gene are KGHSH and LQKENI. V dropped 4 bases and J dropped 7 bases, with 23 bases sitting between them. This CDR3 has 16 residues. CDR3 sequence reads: CASSLISGTSPGEQYV. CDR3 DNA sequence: TGTGCCAGCTCACTAATCTCCGGGACATCCCCTGGAGAGCAGTACGTC.

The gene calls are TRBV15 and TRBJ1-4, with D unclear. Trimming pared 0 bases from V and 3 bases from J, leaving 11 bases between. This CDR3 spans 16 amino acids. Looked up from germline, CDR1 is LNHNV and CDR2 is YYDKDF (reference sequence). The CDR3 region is CATSRDLAVPNEKLFF. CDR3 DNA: TGTGCCACCAGCAGAGATCTTGCAGTTCCTAATGAAAAACTGTTTTTT. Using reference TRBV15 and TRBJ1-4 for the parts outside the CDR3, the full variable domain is DAMVIQNPRYQVTQFGKPVTLSCSQTLNHNVMYWYQQKSSQAPKLLFHYYDKDFNNEADTPDNFQSRRPNTSFCFLDIRSPGLGDTAMYLCATSRDLAVPNEKLFFGSGTQLSVL.

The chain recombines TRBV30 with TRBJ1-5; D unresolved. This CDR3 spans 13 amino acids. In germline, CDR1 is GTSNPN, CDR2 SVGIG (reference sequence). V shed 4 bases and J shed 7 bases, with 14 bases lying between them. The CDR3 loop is CAWTHGEGQPQHF. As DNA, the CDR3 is TGTGCCTGGACCCACGGGGAGGGACAGCCCCAGCATTTT. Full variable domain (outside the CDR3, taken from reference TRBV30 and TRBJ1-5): SQTIHQWPATLVQPVGSPLSLECTVEGTSNPNLYWYRQAAGRGLQLLFYSVGIGQISSEVPQNLSASRPQDRQFILSSKKLLLSDSGFYLCAWTHGEGQPQHFGDGTRLSIL.

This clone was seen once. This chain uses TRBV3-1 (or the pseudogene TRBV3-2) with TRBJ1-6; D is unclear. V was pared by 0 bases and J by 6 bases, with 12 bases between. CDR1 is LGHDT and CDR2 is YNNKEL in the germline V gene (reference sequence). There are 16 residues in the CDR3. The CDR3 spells CASSQESFTVNSPLHF. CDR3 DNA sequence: TGTGCCAGCAGCCAAGAAAGCTTTACAGTTAATTCACCCCTCCACTTT.

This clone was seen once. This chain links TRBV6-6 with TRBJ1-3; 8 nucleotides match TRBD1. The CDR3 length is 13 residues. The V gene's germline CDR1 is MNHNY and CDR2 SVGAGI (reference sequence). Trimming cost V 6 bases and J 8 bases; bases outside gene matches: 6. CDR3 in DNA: TGTGCCAGCAGGCCCAGGGGGCAGGACACCATATATTTT. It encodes CASRPRGQDTIYF.

CDR3 sequence: CASTQAGLAGDTQYF. Here the CDR3 DNA reads TGTGCCAGCACCCAGGCGGGACTAGCTGGAGATACGCAGTATTTT. The chain has TRBV9 and TRBJ2-3, with TRBD2 matching 9 bases. V gave up 6 bases and J gave up 5 bases; unmatched junction bases: 10. The V gene's germline CDR1 is SGDLS and CDR2 YYNGEE. The CDR3 loop spans 15 amino acids.

The CDR3, as DNA: TGTGCCATCAGGGGGACTAGCGGGAGGATCAATGAGCAGTTCTTC. This gives the protein CAIRGTSGRINEQFF. The chain carries TRBV10-3 and TRBJ2-1; TRBD2 agrees at 15 bases. The CDR3 length is 15 residues. V was clipped by 6 bases and J by 6 bases; unmatched bases: 3. Germline V CDR1 and CDR2: ENHRY, SYGVKD.